Below, 3 T cell receptor beta chains from the same sample are listed, as sequenced in a study of blood T cell repertoires in COVID-19. Method: immunoSEQ multiplex PCR; TCRdb's copy keeps in-frame clones and lacks some. The sample shows about 140,000 clones, 80% to 85% of them seen only once. The sequenced sample consisted of PBMCs or T cells enriched from blood (not recorded which). All receptors derive from a man aged 40-49 years with acute COVID-19.

The chain uses TRBV28 and TRBJ2-5; 9 nucleotides agree with TRBD1. Germline trimming cut 6 bases from V and 5 bases from J; bases unmatched to any gene: 7. The CDR3 runs 14 residues. The V gene's germline CDR1 is MDHEN and CDR2 SYDVKM. Here the CDR3 reads CASSSQGAEETQYF. In nucleotides, the CDR3 is TGTGCCAGCAGCTCACAGGGGGCGGAGGAGACCCAGTACTTC.

The chain has TRBV6-1 and TRBJ1-6; TRBD1 matches at 8 bases. Germline V gene sequence: CDR1 MNHNS, CDR2 SASEGT. J gave up 9 bases and V 3 bases, and 4 bases lay outside the gene matches. There are 14 residues in the CDR3. The CDR3 DNA is TGTGCCAGCAGTGAGGGACAGGCGGGTTCACCCCTCCACTTT. It codes for CASSEGQAGSPLHF.

V gene TRBV4-3 combines with J gene TRBJ1-2; D is unclear. V was shortened by 2 bases and J by 3 bases, with 16 bases between the two germline ends. This CDR3 is 16 amino acids long. Germline V gene data show CDR1 as LGHNA and CDR2 as YSLEER. CDR3 sequence (DNA): TGCGCCAGCAGCCAATCTCCGGGTGCAGCACACTATGGCTACACCTTC. It translates to CASSQSPGAAHYGYTF.